The rows below give T cell receptor beta chains drawn from one sample of a study of OX40 agonist ivuxolimab in advanced cancers. Clones were sequenced by immunoSEQ multiplex PCR, and TCRdb holds only the in-frame ones, with some missing. The table lists fewer than 85,000 clones, 75% to 90% of them singletons. The source was CD4+ or CD8+ T cells sorted from blood, collected in a trial of the OX40 agonist ivuxolimab. The receptors were sampled from an adult with an advanced solid tumor such as melanoma, head and neck, liver or kidney cancer. Both conserved end residues are part of each CDR3. A D gene is named only where the DNA matches it firmly. Only some rows state a clone size, as once, few, many or a class for expanded clones.

CDR3 protein | CDR3 DNA | clone size | CDR3 length | D gene | J gene | V gene
CASSPSPGTGRQEKLFF | TGCGCCAGCAGCCCCAGTCCCGGGACAGGGCGGCAAGAAAAACTGTTTTTT | . | 17 | TRBD1 | TRBJ1-4 | TRBV5-1
CASSLGRGAFF | TGTGCCAGCAGCTTAGGAAGAGGGGCTTTCTTT | . | 11 | . | TRBJ1-1 | TRBV7-2
CASSPDTSGYEQYF | TGTGCCAGCAGCCCCGACACCAGCGGGTACGAGCAGTACTTC | . | 14 | . | TRBJ2-7 | TRBV21-1
CASSYSGGHYGYTF | TGTGCCAGCAGTTATTCGGGGGGTCACTATGGCTACACCTTC | . | 14 | . | TRBJ1-2 | TRBV6-5
CASSSQAGGLETQYF | TGTGCCAGCAGCTCACAAGCGGGGGGGCTGGAGACCCAGTACTTC | . | 15 | TRBD2 | TRBJ2-5 | TRBV7-3
CASSISPERGYTF | TGTGCCAGTAGTATCTCCCCTGAACGAGGCTACACCTTC | . | 13 | . | TRBJ1-2 | TRBV19
CASSQEGLSNSPLHF | TGCGCCAGCAGCCAAGAGGGGTTGAGTAATTCACCCCTCCACTTT | . | 15 | . | TRBJ1-6 | TRBV4-3
CASSSNSDSRTSGYTF | TGTGCCAGCTCATCTAACTCGGACAGTCGCACTTCTGGCTACACCTTC | . | 16 | . | TRBJ1-2 | TRBV18
CASSHRPGQTSYEQYF | TGTGCCAGCAGCCATAGGCCGGGACAGACGTCCTACGAGCAGTACTTC | . | 16 | TRBD1 | TRBJ2-7 | TRBV14
CASSGQGFGYGYTF | TGCGCCAGCAGCGGACAGGGTTTCGGCTATGGCTACACCTTC | . | 14 | TRBD1 | TRBJ1-2 | TRBV5-1
CASSLVSGGDGANVLTF | TGCGCCAGCAGCTTGGTGTCAGGGGGCGATGGGGCCAACGTCCTGACTTTC | . | 17 | TRBD1 | TRBJ2-6 | TRBV5-1
CASRSTGSFNSPLHF | TGTGCCAGCAGGTCGACAGGGTCCTTTAATTCACCCCTCCACTTT | . | 15 | TRBD1 | TRBJ1-6 | TRBV7-7
CASSYPGGPQETQYF | TGTGCCAGCAGTTACCCCGGAGGCCCCCAAGAGACCCAGTACTTC | . | 15 | . | TRBJ2-5 | TRBV6-5
CAWTPTGGPGYEQYF | TGTGCCTGGACTCCGACAGGGGGCCCAGGATACGAGCAGTACTTC | . | 15 | TRBD1 | TRBJ2-7 | TRBV30
CASSFGIHTLTDTQYF | TGTGCCAGCAGCTTTGGGATCCACACCCTCACAGATACGCAGTATTTT | few | 16 | . | TRBJ2-3 | TRBV5-8
CASSAGDVTTGELFF | TGTGCCAGCAGCGCGGGGGACGTAACGACCGGGGAGCTGTTTTTT | few | 15 | TRBD2 | TRBJ2-2 | TRBV7-9
CASTREGEQFF | TGTGCCAGCACCCGGGAGGGTGAGCAGTTCTTC | once | 11 | TRBD2 | TRBJ2-1 | TRBV5-6
CASSLGQGMNGYTF | TGTGCCAGCAGCTTGGGGCAGGGAATGAACGGCTACACCTTC | . | 14 | . | TRBJ1-2 | TRBV5-4
CASSELGMNTEAFF | TGTGCCAGCAGTGAATTGGGCATGAACACTGAAGCTTTCTTT | few | 14 | . | TRBJ1-1 | TRBV2
CASSPLTGPFEAFF | TGTGCCAGCAGCCCTTTGACGGGGCCGTTTGAAGCTTTCTTT | . | 14 | . | TRBJ1-1 | TRBV7-9
CAIKPGLAGGTNTGELFF | TGTGCCATCAAGCCGGGACTAGCGGGGGGGACAAACACCGGGGAGCTGTTTTTT | once | 18 | TRBD2 | TRBJ2-2 | TRBV10-3
CASSGQGTEAFF | TGTGCCAGCAGTGGACAGGGGACTGAAGCTTTCTTT | . | 12 | TRBD1 | TRBJ1-1 | TRBV6-5
CASSLGLAETGELFF | TGCGCCAGCAGCTTGGGGCTAGCGGAGACCGGGGAGCTGTTTTTT | . | 15 | TRBD2 | TRBJ2-2 | TRBV5-1
CASSQDLRNDGRNQPQHF | TGCGCCAGCAGCCAAGATCTAAGGAATGACGGCCGCAATCAGCCCCAGCATTTT | . | 18 | . | TRBJ1-5 | TRBV4-1
CASSRSLAAVSTEAFF | TGTGCCAGCAGCAGATCACTGGCGGCCGTGAGCACTGAAGCTTTCTTT | . | 16 | . | TRBJ1-1 | TRBV11-2
CASSLEGNSGNTIYF | TGTGCCAGTAGCCTAGAAGGGAACTCTGGAAACACCATATATTTT | . | 15 | . | TRBJ1-3 | TRBV19
CASSQGRVNQPQHF | TGTGCCAGCAGCCAAGGACGGGTAAATCAGCCCCAGCATTTT | . | 14 | . | TRBJ1-5 | TRBV4-2
CASSTSGTDNQPQHF | TGTGCCAGCAGTACCTCCGGGACAGACAATCAGCCCCAGCATTTT | . | 15 | TRBD1 | TRBJ1-5 | TRBV25-1
CASSPNPVNEKLFF | TGTGCCAGCTCACCAAACCCGGTGAATGAAAAACTGTTTTTT | . | 14 | . | TRBJ1-4 | TRBV18
CASSKQFRTGGNYEQYF | TGTGCCAGCAGCAAACAGTTTAGGACAGGGGGAAACTACGAGCAGTACTTC | . | 17 | . | TRBJ2-7 | TRBV21-1
CASSIQGVEQFF | TGTGCCAGCAGCATCCAGGGAGTCGAGCAGTTCTTC | . | 12 | . | TRBJ2-1 | TRBV7-3
CASSYYGQGSYGYTF | TGTGCCAGCAGCTACTACGGACAGGGGAGCTATGGCTACACCTTC | . | 15 | TRBD1 | TRBJ1-2 | TRBV9
CASSLVRSTNEKLFF | TGTGCCAGCAGCTTAGTTCGGAGCACTAATGAAAAACTGTTTTTT | . | 15 | . | TRBJ1-4 | TRBV7-8
CASSKGLPPYEQYF | TGTGCCAGCAGTAAAGGACTGCCTCCCTACGAGCAGTACTTC | . | 14 | . | TRBJ2-7 | TRBV27
CASRPRANYGYTF | TGTGCCAGTAGGCCCAGGGCTAACTATGGCTACACCTTC | . | 13 | . | TRBJ1-2 | TRBV19
CASSPLLLSDEQYF | TGTGCCAGCAGCCCCCTCCTTTTGTCGGACGAGCAGTACTTC | . | 14 | . | TRBJ2-7 | TRBV11-2
CASSSREASTVGGNQPQHF | TGTGCCAGTAGTTCCCGGGAAGCCTCCACCGTCGGAGGCAATCAGCCCCAGCATTTT | . | 19 | . | TRBJ1-5 | TRBV19
CASSIRQARAYEQYF | TGTGCCAGTAGTATACGACAGGCAAGGGCCTACGAGCAGTACTTC | . | 15 | . | TRBJ2-7 | TRBV19
CASRKGEYTEAFF | TGTGCCAGTAGGAAGGGCGAGTACACTGAAGCTTTCTTT | . | 13 | . | TRBJ1-1 | TRBV19
CASSLGPVNSPYEQYF | TGTGCCAGCAGCTTGGGACCGGTGAACAGCCCCTACGAGCAGTACTTC | . | 16 | . | TRBJ2-7 | TRBV7-2
CASSAGLTLNQPQHF | TGTGCCAGCAGCGCAGGTCTCACCCTCAATCAGCCCCAGCATTTT | . | 15 | . | TRBJ1-5 | TRBV2
CSGSGTSTETQYF | TGCAGCGGCTCCGGGACTAGCACAGAGACCCAGTACTTC | . | 13 | TRBD2 | TRBJ2-5 | TRBV29-1